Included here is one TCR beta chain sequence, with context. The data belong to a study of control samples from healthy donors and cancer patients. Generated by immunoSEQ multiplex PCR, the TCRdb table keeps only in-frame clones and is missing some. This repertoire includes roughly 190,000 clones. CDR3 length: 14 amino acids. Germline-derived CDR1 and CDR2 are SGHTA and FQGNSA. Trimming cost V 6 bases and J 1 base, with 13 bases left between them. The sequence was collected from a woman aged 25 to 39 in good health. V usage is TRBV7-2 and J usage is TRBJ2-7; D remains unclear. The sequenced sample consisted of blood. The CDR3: CASRFKGISYEQYF. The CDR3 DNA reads TGTGCCAGCAGGTTTAAAGGGATTTCCTACGAGCAGTACTTC.